A single sample gave rise to the 2 T cell receptor beta chains below, sequenced in a study of B cell selection in AIRE deficiency. Regulatory T cells were sorted as CD4+CD25hiCD127low/negative. The assay was immunoSEQ multiplex PCR, and TCRdb's table has in-frame clones only and misses some. The sample contains about 21,000 clones, over 90% of which appear only once. Source material: Tregs sorted from PBMCs. The origin of the receptors is a human donor with AIRE deficiency.

The chain joins TRBV7-9 to TRBJ1-4; D remains unclear. The CDR3 is 15 residues long. Looked up from germline, CDR1 is SEHNR and CDR2 is FQNEAQ (reference sequence). V lost 0 bases to trimming and J lost 7 bases, with 12 bases between them. The CDR3 loop reads CASSLAGGSGEKLFF. The CDR3 DNA reads TGTGCCAGCAGCTTAGCGGGAGGGAGCGGTGAAAAACTGTTTTTT. Combining the CDR3 with reference TRBV7-9 and TRBJ1-4 gives the whole variable domain DTGVSQNPRHKITKRGQNVTFRCDPISEHNRLYWYRQTLGQGPEFLTYFQNEAQLEKSRLLSDRFSAERPKGSFSTLEIQRTEQGDSAMYLCASSLAGGSGEKLFFGSGTQLSVL.

The chain recombines TRBV10-1 with TRBJ2-2; D not resolved. Per the germline V gene, CDR1 is WNHNN and CDR2 is SYGVQD (reference sequence). The CDR3 has 14 amino acids. With 2 bases removed from V and 4 bases from J, the gap between germline ends came to 8 bases. In DNA, the CDR3 is TGCGCCAGCAGTGAGAGGGTGGGCACCGGGGAGCTGTTTTTT. Encoded protein: CASSERVGTGELFF.